This is a list of T cell receptor beta chains from one sample in a study of T cell responses to AZD1222 COVID-19 vaccine. Assay: immunoSEQ multiplex PCR; the TCRdb copy retains only in-frame clones and omits some. The data contain over 100,000 clones, around 90% of them seen just once; the ten biggest clones take up around 4.8%. The sample here was peripheral blood, taken on day 0 of AZD1222 vaccination. These receptors all come from an adult in good health. The CDR3 runs from the conserved cysteine through the conserved F or W.

j_call v_call cdr3_aa
TRBJ1-1 TRBV7-9 CASSLDRGKGRGEAFF
TRBJ2-5 TRBV19 CASRDRRQETQYF
TRBJ1-2 TRBV4-1 CASSQDRGSSSYGYTF
TRBJ1-3 TRBV6-2/TRBV6-3 CASSRGTASGNTIYF
TRBJ1-4 TRBV30 CAWRDRVNEKLFF
TRBJ2-4 TRBV28 CASSPPPSGVAKNIQYF
TRBJ2-7 TRBV30 CAWRGGFHEQYF
TRBJ1-4 TRBV27 CASSLWGPGEKLFF
TRBJ1-6 TRBV29-1 CSVNVGQNSPLHF
TRBJ1-2 TRBV28 CASSSNRRLGDRNYGYTF
TRBJ2-3 TRBV4-3 CASSQKRAGGPDTQYF
TRBJ2-7 TRBV24-1 CATSEGSSAEQYF
TRBJ2-3 TRBV24-1 CATSDTGTDTQYF
TRBJ2-3 TRBV5-8 CASSLGGVFTDTQYF
TRBJ1-1 TRBV14 CASSPGRLANTEAFF
TRBJ2-1 TRBV7-6 CASSLQLAGAYNEQFF
TRBJ2-7 TRBV6-1 CASSEASDGVWEQYF
TRBJ1-6 TRBV28 CASSRGTGGNSPLHF
TRBJ2-3 TRBV18 CASSPYGTSGGAEADTQYF